These T cell receptor beta chains were read from a single sample in a study of OX40 agonist ivuxolimab in advanced cancers. TCRdb keeps only in-frame clones here, not all; method: immunoSEQ multiplex PCR. Found here are about 73,000 clones, approximately 90% of them singletons; the top ten hold 9.5% to 12%. Source: CD4+ or CD8+ T cells sorted from blood, taken in a trial of the OX40 agonist ivuxolimab. The receptors originated from an adult with an advanced solid tumor such as melanoma, head and neck, liver or kidney cancer. The CDR3 runs from the conserved cysteine through the conserved F or W. The order of the fields is D gene, V gene, J gene, clone size, CDR3 protein, CDR3 DNA. A D gene is named only where the DNA matches it firmly. Where a row states a size, it is once, few, many or the class of an expanded clone; other rows omit it.

.,TRBV9,TRBJ2-1,.,CASSARDEQFF,TGTGCCAGCAGCGCTAGGGATGAGCAGTTCTTC
.,TRBV18,TRBJ2-7,.,CASSFGGQSYEQYF,TGTGCCAGCTCATTCGGGGGGCAGTCCTACGAGCAGTACTTC
TRBD1,TRBV15,TRBJ1-4,.,CATSNRAGQLRDQLEKLFF,TGTGCCACCAGCAACCGGGCGGGACAGCTCAGGGATCAACTTGAAAAACTGTTTTTT
.,TRBV6-1,TRBJ2-7,.,CASSVEGRGYEQYF,TGTGCCAGCAGTGTTGAAGGCAGGGGCTACGAGCAGTACTTC
.,TRBV19,TRBJ2-7,.,CASSMGASGRTEQYF,TGTGCCAGTAGTATGGGGGCATCGGGTCGAACGGAGCAGTACTTC
TRBD2,TRBV9,TRBJ2-1,.,CASSVGIPQGRAHEQFF,TGTGCCAGCAGCGTAGGTATCCCCCAAGGGAGGGCACATGAGCAGTTCTTC
.,TRBV5-4,TRBJ2-7,.,CASSYRPLKTEQYF,TGTGCCAGCAGCTACCGTCCTTTGAAGACCGAGCAGTACTTC
TRBD1,TRBV7-9,TRBJ2-2,.,CASSLGTGITGELFF,TGTGCCAGCAGCCTCGGGACAGGGATCACCGGGGAGCTGTTTTTT
.,TRBV10-1,TRBJ2-1,.,CASSPNYNEQFF,TGCGCCAGCAGCCCCAACTACAATGAGCAGTTCTTC
.,TRBV19,TRBJ2-7,once,CASSIGLPYEQYF,TGTGCCAGTAGTATCGGGCTTCCCTACGAGCAGTACTTC
.,TRBV28,TRBJ1-5,.,CASSFRARSQPQHF,TGTGCCAGCAGTTTCCGGGCGAGAAGCCAGCCCCAGCATTTT
TRBD2,TRBV7-7,TRBJ2-1,.,CASSKGLAGVSEQFF,TGTGCCAGCAGCAAAGGACTAGCGGGAGTTAGCGAGCAGTTCTTC
TRBD1,TRBV2,TRBJ1-5,.,CASSPGQGNQPQHF,TGTGCCAGCAGCCCGGGACAGGGAAATCAGCCCCAGCATTTT
TRBD1,TRBV13,TRBJ1-1,.,CASSTLQGADTEAFF,TGTGCCAGCAGCACCCTACAGGGGGCGGACACTGAAGCTTTCTTT
TRBD2,TRBV7-8,TRBJ2-2,.,CASSRALAGVTGELFF,TGTGCCAGCAGCCGTGCGCTAGCGGGAGTCACCGGGGAGCTGTTTTTT
.,TRBV25-1,TRBJ2-7,.,CASSPGQHYEQYF,TGTGCCAGCAGTCCGGGACAACACTACGAGCAGTACTTC
TRBD1,TRBV2,TRBJ2-7,.,CASSRTGTSYEQYF,TGTGCCAGCAGTCGGACAGGGACAAGCTACGAGCAGTACTTC
.,TRBV18,TRBJ1-5,.,CASSPSGAHSNQPQHF,TGTGCCAGCTCTCCAAGCGGAGCTCATAGCAATCAGCCCCAGCATTTT